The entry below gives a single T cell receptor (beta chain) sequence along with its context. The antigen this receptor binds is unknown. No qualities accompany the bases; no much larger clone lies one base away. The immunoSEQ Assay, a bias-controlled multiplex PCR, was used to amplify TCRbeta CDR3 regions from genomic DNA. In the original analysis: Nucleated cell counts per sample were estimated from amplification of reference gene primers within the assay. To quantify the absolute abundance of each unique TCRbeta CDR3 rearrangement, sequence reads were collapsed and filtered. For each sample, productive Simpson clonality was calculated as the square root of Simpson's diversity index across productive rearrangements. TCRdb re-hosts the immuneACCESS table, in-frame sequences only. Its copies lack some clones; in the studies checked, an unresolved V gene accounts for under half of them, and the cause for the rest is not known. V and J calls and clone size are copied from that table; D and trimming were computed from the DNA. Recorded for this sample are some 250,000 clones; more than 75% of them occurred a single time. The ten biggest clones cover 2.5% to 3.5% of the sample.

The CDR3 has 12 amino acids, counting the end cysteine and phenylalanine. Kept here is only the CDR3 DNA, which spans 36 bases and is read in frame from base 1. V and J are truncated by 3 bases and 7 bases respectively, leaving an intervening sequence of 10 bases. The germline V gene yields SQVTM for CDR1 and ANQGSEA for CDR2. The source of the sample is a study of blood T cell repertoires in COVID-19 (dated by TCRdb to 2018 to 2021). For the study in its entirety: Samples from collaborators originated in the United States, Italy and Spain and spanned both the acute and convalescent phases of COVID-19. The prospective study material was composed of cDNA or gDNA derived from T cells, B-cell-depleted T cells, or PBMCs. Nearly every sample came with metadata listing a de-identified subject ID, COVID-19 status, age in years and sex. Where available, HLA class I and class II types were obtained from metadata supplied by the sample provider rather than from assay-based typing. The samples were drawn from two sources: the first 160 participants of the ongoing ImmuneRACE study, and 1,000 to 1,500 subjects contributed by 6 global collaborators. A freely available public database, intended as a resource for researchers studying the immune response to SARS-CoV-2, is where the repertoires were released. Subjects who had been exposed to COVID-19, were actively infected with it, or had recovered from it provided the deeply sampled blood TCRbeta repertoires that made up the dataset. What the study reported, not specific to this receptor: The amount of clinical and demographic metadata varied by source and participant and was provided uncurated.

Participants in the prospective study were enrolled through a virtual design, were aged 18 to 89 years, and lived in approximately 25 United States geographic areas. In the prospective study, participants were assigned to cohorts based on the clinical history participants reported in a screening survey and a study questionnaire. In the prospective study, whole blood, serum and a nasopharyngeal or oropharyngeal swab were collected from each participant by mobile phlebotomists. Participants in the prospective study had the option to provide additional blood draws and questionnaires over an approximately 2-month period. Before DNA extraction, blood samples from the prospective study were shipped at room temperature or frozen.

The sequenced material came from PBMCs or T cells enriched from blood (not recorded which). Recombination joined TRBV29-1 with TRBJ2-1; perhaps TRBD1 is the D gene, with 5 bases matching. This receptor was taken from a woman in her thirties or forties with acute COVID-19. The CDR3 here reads CSVDRVSNEQFF. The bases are TGCAGCGTTGACAGGGTATCTAATGAGCAGTTCTTC.